Below are 9 T cell receptor beta chains sequenced from a single sample in a study of blood T cell repertoires in COVID-19. Sequencing used immunoSEQ multiplex PCR; TCRdb keeps in-frame clones, though not all of them. The sample yields 100,000 or so clones, over 80% seen once. Sequencing was performed on peripheral blood. The receptors come from a woman aged 50 to 65 in a cohort sampled during active COVID-19.

The chain uses TRBV19 and TRBJ2-5; TRBD2 agrees at 7 bases. This CDR3 contains 15 residues. Germline CDR1 and CDR2: LNHDA and SQIVND (reference sequence). The V gene end was trimmed by 5 bases and the J gene end by 1 base; junction bases not matched to a gene: 7. CDR3 bases: TGTGCCAGTAGTCCCGGCCTAGCGGCCCAAGAGACCCAGTACTTC. It yields the protein CASSPGLAAQETQYF.

The rearrangement uses TRBV2 and TRBJ1-6, with D unresolved. This CDR3 is 13 amino acids long. V shed 4 bases and J shed 2 bases, with 3 bases lying between them. Germline assignment: CDR1 SNHLY and CDR2 FYNNEI. CDR3 DNA sequence: TGTGCCAGCAGTGGAGCCTATAATTCACCCCTCCACTTT. Its protein product is CASSGAYNSPLHF. Supplemented by reference TRBV2 and TRBJ1-6, the full variable domain reads EPEVTQTPSHQVTQMGQEVILRCVPISNHLYFYWYRQILGQKVEFLVSFYNNEISEKSEIFDDQFSVERPDGSNFTLKIRSTKLEDSAMYFCASSGAYNSPLHFGNGTRLTVT.

The chain recombines TRBV5-4 with TRBJ1-3, with no clear D. The germline V and J ends were trimmed by 0 bases and 0 bases, with 7 bases remaining between them. Germline V CDR1 and CDR2: SGHNT, YYREEE (reference sequence). There are 15 residues in the CDR3. CDR3 DNA: TGTGCCAGCAGCTTGGGACTGAACTCTGGAAACACCATATATTTT. Its translation: CASSLGLNSGNTIYF.

V and J are TRBV29-1 and TRBJ2-1; tentative D call: TRBD1 (5 bases). The V end was cut by 6 bases, the J end by 1 base, with 13 bases between. There are 14 residues in the CDR3. Germline V gene lookup returns CDR1 SQVTM and CDR2 ANQGSEA. This CDR3 reads CSVRGFGSYNEQFF. The CDR3, as DNA: TGCAGCGTAAGGGGTTTTGGATCCTACAATGAGCAGTTCTTC.

The rearrangement links TRBV24-1 to TRBJ2-7; 10 bases align to TRBD1. V dropped 6 bases and J dropped 3; count of bases not matched to a gene: 4. The germline gives CDR1 KGHDR, CDR2 SFDVKD. This CDR3 is built from 14 residues. The CDR3 region is CATSSTGGDYEQYF. Here the CDR3 DNA reads TGTGCCACCAGTTCGACAGGGGGCGACTACGAGCAGTACTTC.

This clone was detected once. The chain uses TRBV13 and TRBJ2-5; D may be TRBD2 (5 bases). The CDR3 consists of 14 residues. Germline V lookup: CDR1 PRHDT, CDR2 FYEKMQ (reference sequence). V was shortened by 3 bases and J by 3 bases, with 11 bases between the two germline ends. CDR3 sequence (DNA): TGTGCCAGCAGCTTTCGGCAGGAGGAAGAGACCCAGTACTTC. This gives the protein CASSFRQEEETQYF. The full variable domain, completed using reference TRBV13 and TRBJ2-5, is AAGVIQSPRHLIKEKRETATLKCYPIPRHDTVYWYQQGPGQDPQFLISFYEKMQSDKGSIPDRFSAQQFSDYHSELNMSSLELGDSALYFCASSFRQEEETQYFGPGTRLLVL.

The V gene is TRBV18, the J gene TRBJ2-3; no clear D. CDR1 is KGHSH, CDR2 LQKENI, per germline. The V end was cut by 3 bases, the J end by 3 bases, with 13 bases between. CDR3 length: 15 amino acids. CDR3 loop: CASSPPGSSTDTQYF. CDR3 in DNA: TGTGCCAGCTCACCCCCGGGTAGTTCGACAGATACGCAGTATTTT.

The V and J genes are TRBV16 and TRBJ2-5, with 7 nucleotides matching TRBD2. V shed 2 bases, J shed 1 base, and the junction held 19 bases outside the gene matches. This CDR3 is 20 amino acids long. Looked up from germline, CDR1 is KGHSY and CDR2 is FQNENV. The CDR3 DNA sequence: TGTGCCAGCAGCCAAAATACCTTAAAAATGGCCGGGACTACCCAAGAGACCCAGTACTTC. Translated: CASSQNTLKMAGTTQETQYF.

V usage is TRBV18 and J usage is TRBJ2-5; a possible D gene is TRBD1 (7 bases). CDR3 size: 17 residues. V dropped 0 bases and J dropped 4 bases, with 18 bases sitting between them. Per the germline V gene, CDR1 is KGHSH and CDR2 is LQKENI. The CDR3 coding sequence is TGTGCCAGCTCACCACCGAGGGGGCGGGATGGCGTAGAGACCCAGTACTTC. Translated, it gives CASSPPRGRDGVETQYF.